These T cell receptor beta chains were read from a single sample in a study of blood T cell repertoires in COVID-19. TCRdb keeps only in-frame clones here, not all; method: immunoSEQ multiplex PCR. The sample includes approximately 220,000 clones, roughly nine tenths of them seen just once. The sequenced sample was peripheral blood. These receptors were collected from a man aged 40-50 years with acute or convalescent COVID-19. The CDR3 runs from the conserved cysteine through the conserved F or W. The D gene is left open where the match is weak. Expanded clones get a size class; other rows say once, few or many, or leave the size out.

d_call	j_call	clone_size	v_call	cdr3_nt	cdr3_aa
TRBD1	TRBJ1-2	.	TRBV19	TGTGCCAGTAGTATAGATAGGGGGCCGACACTTAACTATGGCTACACCTTC	CASSIDRGPTLNYGYTF
TRBD1	TRBJ2-2	.	TRBV30	TGTGCCTGGAAACAGGGGGAAAACACCGGGGAGCTGTTTTTT	CAWKQGENTGELFF
TRBD2	TRBJ2-7	.	TRBV7-9	TGTGCCAGCAGCTCCTACCGGACTAGTCCCCGTCTCTACGAGCAGTACTTC	CASSSYRTSPRLYEQYF
TRBD1	TRBJ1-4	.	TRBV7-8	TGTGCCAGCAGCGCCACCCCCCAGGGGGACGGGGAAAAACTGTTTTTT	CASSATPQGDGEKLFF
.	TRBJ2-5	.	TRBV10-3	TGTGCCATCAGTGAGTCGGAGAGGATAAAGACCCAGTACTTC	CAISESERIKTQYF
.	TRBJ2-3	.	TRBV7-2	TGTGCCAGCAGCTTGTCGACAGTCACCACAGATACGCAGTATTTT	CASSLSTVTTDTQYF
TRBD1	TRBJ1-2	.	TRBV3-1/TRBV3-2	TGTGCCAGCAGCCAATTACAGGGGATTCTTGGCTACACCTTC	CASSQLQGILGYTF
TRBD2	TRBJ2-3	.	TRBV29-1	TGCAGCGTCTACTCGTGGGGTAGCGGGCACCGAACCAGCACAGATACGCAGTATTTT	CSVYSWGSGHRTSTDTQYF
.	TRBJ1-3	once	TRBV19	TGTGCCAGTAGTCCCGTTTTGGGGGCTCGAGGAAACACCATATATTTT	CASSPVLGARGNTIYF
TRBD2	TRBJ2-5	.	TRBV2	TGTGCCTCCCGGGAGGGGTATACCCAGTACTTC	CASREGYTQYF
.	TRBJ2-1	.	TRBV5-1	TGCGCCAGCAGCCCACCGGGAGCTGGCAATGAGCAGTTCTTC	CASSPPGAGNEQFF
TRBD1	TRBJ1-3	.	TRBV6-5	TGTGCCAGCAGCCCCACCCTGACAGGGGTAAACACCATATATTTT	CASSPTLTGVNTIYF
.	TRBJ2-7	once	TRBV6-6	TGTGCCAGCAGTTACTCCGGGGGGCGGTCCAACGAGCAGTACTTC	CASSYSGGRSNEQYF
.	TRBJ2-7	many	TRBV19	TGTGCCAGTAGTATAGGCAGGGCCCCCTACGAGCAGTACTTC	CASSIGRAPYEQYF
.	TRBJ1-2	.	TRBV6-2/TRBV6-3	TGTGCCAGCAGTGATCCTCAGGGGATCCCCTATGGCTACACCTTC	CASSDPQGIPYGYTF
.	TRBJ1-2	.	TRBV10-2	TGCGCCAGCAGTGAGGGGAGTACCCTTCTCTATGGCTACACCTTC	CASSEGSTLLYGYTF
.	TRBJ2-1	.	TRBV5-4	TGTGCCAGCAGCTTACCCGGGAGAAGTGAGCAGTTCTTC	CASSLPGRSEQFF
.	TRBJ2-7	once	TRBV5-1	TGCGCCAGCAGCTTGCACATTGCGCAGGGGATCGAGCAGTACTTC	CASSLHIAQGIEQYF
.	TRBJ1-1	few	TRBV10-1	TGCGCCAGCAGTCTTCGGACAGATAACACTGAAGCTTTCTTT	CASSLRTDNTEAFF
.	TRBJ2-3	.	TRBV19	TGTGCCAGTAGTATAGGGACAGACACGGGTACGCAGTATTTT	CASSIGTDTGTQYF
TRBD1	TRBJ1-4	.	TRBV7-9	TGTGCCAGCAGCCCTGACAGGGTTAATGAAAAACTGTTTTTT	CASSPDRVNEKLFF
TRBD1	TRBJ1-4	.	TRBV19	TGTGCCAGTACGGACAGGGTGAGGGCAACTAATGAAAAACTGTTTTTT	CASTDRVRATNEKLFF
.	TRBJ2-5	.	TRBV29-1	TGCAGCGTTGAACTTGGGGGGGAGACCCAGTACTTC	CSVELGGETQYF
.	TRBJ2-1	.	TRBV9	TGTGCCAGCAGCGTAGTGGGACTCACAAATGAGCAGTTCTTC	CASSVVGLTNEQFF
TRBD2	TRBJ2-3	few	TRBV7-3	TGTGCCAGCAGCTTATCACGAGCGGGAGGAGTCACAGATACGCAGTATTTT	CASSLSRAGGVTDTQYF
.	TRBJ1-4	.	TRBV5-6	TGTGCCAGCAGGGGGAAGGGGTCACATGAAAAACTGTTTTTT	CASRGKGSHEKLFF
TRBD2	TRBJ2-5	.	TRBV5-1	TGCGCCAGCAGCTTGGGACTAGCGGGAGTAGAGGAGACCCAGTACTTC	CASSLGLAGVEETQYF
.	TRBJ2-7	.	TRBV4-1	TGCGCCAGCAGCCAAGTCAGTTCAGGTAACTACGAGCAGTACTTC	CASSQVSSGNYEQYF
TRBD1	TRBJ2-5	.	TRBV23-1	TGCGCCAGCAGTCAATCAAGGACAGGGGAAGAGACCCAGTACTTC	CASSQSRTGEETQYF
.	TRBJ2-6	.	TRBV28	TGTGCCAGCAGGCCTGGAGGGGGCGCACGCACTTCTGGGGCCAACGTCCTGACTTTC	CASRPGGGARTSGANVLTF
.	TRBJ2-6	once	TRBV30	TGTGCCTGGACCTCAGGGGCTGGGGCCAACGTCCTGACTTTC	CAWTSGAGANVLTF
TRBD1	TRBJ1-1	.	TRBV18	TGTGCCAGCTCACCGGGGGACAGGGGGTTACTTATGAACACTGAAGCTTTCTTT	CASSPGDRGLLMNTEAFF
TRBD1	TRBJ1-5	.	TRBV5-1	TGCGCCAGCAGCTTAACCGGGACAGGGGGCTCCCTTGGCAATCAGCCCCAGCATTTT	CASSLTGTGGSLGNQPQHF
TRBD1	TRBJ1-5	.	TRBV4-1	TGCGCCAGCAGCCAAGGCCCAACAGGGGATCAGCCCCAGCATTTT	CASSQGPTGDQPQHF
TRBD1	TRBJ1-2	.	TRBV27	TGTGCCAGCAGTACGTTTGGACAGGGTGGCTATGGCTACACCTTC	CASSTFGQGGYGYTF
TRBD1	TRBJ1-2	.	TRBV5-1	TGCGCCAGCAGCCAGGGGGAGAACTATGGCTACACCTTC	CASSQGENYGYTF
.	TRBJ2-1	.	TRBV9	TGTGCCAGCAGCGTAGACTATTACAATGAGCAGTTCTTC	CASSVDYYNEQFF
.	TRBJ1-2	once	TRBV5-1	TGCGCCAGCAGCTCGACAGCTAACTATGGCTACACCTTC	CASSSTANYGYTF
TRBD2	TRBJ2-1	.	TRBV27	TGTGCCAGCAGTTTGTGGGGGGGCTCCTACAATGAGCAGTTCTTC	CASSLWGGSYNEQFF
.	TRBJ2-1	.	TRBV19	TGTGCCAGTAGGGCCGAGAGGGAGAGGTACAATGAGCAGTTCTTC	CASRAERERYNEQFF
TRBD2	TRBJ2-3	.	TRBV3-1/TRBV3-2	TGTGCCAGCAGCACCGTTGGGGGGGATGGCACAGATACGCAGTATTTT	CASSTVGGDGTDTQYF
TRBD2	TRBJ2-3	.	TRBV29-1	TGCAGCGCCCGGACTAGCGTCGGCACAGATACGCAGTATTTT	CSARTSVGTDTQYF
.	TRBJ1-6	.	TRBV3-1/TRBV3-2	TGTGCCAGCAGCCCTCGAACTGATAATTCACCCCTCCACTTT	CASSPRTDNSPLHF
TRBD1	TRBJ2-5	.	TRBV7-9	TGTGCCAGCAGCTCACAGGGGGTCGGGGAGACCCAGTACTTC	CASSSQGVGETQYF
.	TRBJ1-5	few	TRBV2	TGTGCCAGCAGTGAATGGGTGACACCTTCGGAGGGGTCCCAGCATTTT	CASSEWVTPSEGSQHF
TRBD2	TRBJ2-5	.	TRBV6-5	TGTGCCAGCAGCTGGGGTGGCGGGGGAAAAGAGACCCAGTACTTC	CASSWGGGGKETQYF
TRBD1	TRBJ1-1	.	TRBV6-5	TGTGCCAGCAGTTACGGACAGGCTCCTCGGGCGGCTTTCTTT	CASSYGQAPRAAFF
TRBD1	TRBJ2-1	.	TRBV7-2	TGTGCCAGCAGCGGACAGGGGGGCAATGAGCAGTTCTTC	CASSGQGGNEQFF
TRBD2	TRBJ2-1	.	TRBV5-5	TGTGCCAGCAGCTGGACTAGCCCCTCCTACAATGAGCAGTTCTTC	CASSWTSPSYNEQFF
.	TRBJ1-2	.	TRBV7-3	TGTGCCAGCAGCTTCGATCGGACGGGAGCAGGGAATGGCTACACCTTC	CASSFDRTGAGNGYTF
TRBD1	TRBJ1-4	.	TRBV5-1	TGCGCCAGCAGCTGGACAGGGGCCTCTCGGGAAAAACTGTTTTTT	CASSWTGASREKLFF
.	TRBJ1-5	.	TRBV3-1/TRBV3-2	TGTGCCAGCAGCCAAGAATTGGGGGGATACCAGCCCCAGCATTTT	CASSQELGGYQPQHF
TRBD1	TRBJ1-1	.	TRBV10-1	TGCGCCAGCAGCCCTGGACAGGGACCGAACACTGAAGCTTTCTTT	CASSPGQGPNTEAFF
TRBD1	TRBJ2-1	few	TRBV5-1	TGCGCCAGCAGCCCCAACGGACAGGGGTTTACTAGCGCTGACAATGAGCAGTTCTTC	CASSPNGQGFTSADNEQFF
.	TRBJ1-4	.	TRBV19	TGTGCCAGTAGGGTCCCGGGAGGGGCGAATGAAAAACTGTTTTTT	CASRVPGGANEKLFF
TRBD1	TRBJ2-7	.	TRBV19	TGTGCCAGTAGTATCAACAGGGGGGCAACCTACGAGCAGTACTTC	CASSINRGATYEQYF
TRBD1	TRBJ1-5	.	TRBV19	TGTGCCAGTAGTCCAAGAACAGGGGGCGACTTCCGGCAGCCCCAGCATTTT	CASSPRTGGDFRQPQHF
TRBD1	TRBJ2-1	.	TRBV7-2	TGTGCCAGCAGCTTAAGCAGGGGGCAGGGCCCCTCTAATGAGCAGTTCTTC	CASSLSRGQGPSNEQFF
TRBD2	TRBJ2-1	.	TRBV9	TGTGCCAGCAGCCCGGGACTAGCGGATGGAAATGAGCAGTTCTTC	CASSPGLADGNEQFF
.	TRBJ1-6	few	TRBV23-1	TGCGCCAGCATCCACCCCCCCCGGAGCTCCTATAATTCACCCCTCCACTTT	CASIHPPRSSYNSPLHF